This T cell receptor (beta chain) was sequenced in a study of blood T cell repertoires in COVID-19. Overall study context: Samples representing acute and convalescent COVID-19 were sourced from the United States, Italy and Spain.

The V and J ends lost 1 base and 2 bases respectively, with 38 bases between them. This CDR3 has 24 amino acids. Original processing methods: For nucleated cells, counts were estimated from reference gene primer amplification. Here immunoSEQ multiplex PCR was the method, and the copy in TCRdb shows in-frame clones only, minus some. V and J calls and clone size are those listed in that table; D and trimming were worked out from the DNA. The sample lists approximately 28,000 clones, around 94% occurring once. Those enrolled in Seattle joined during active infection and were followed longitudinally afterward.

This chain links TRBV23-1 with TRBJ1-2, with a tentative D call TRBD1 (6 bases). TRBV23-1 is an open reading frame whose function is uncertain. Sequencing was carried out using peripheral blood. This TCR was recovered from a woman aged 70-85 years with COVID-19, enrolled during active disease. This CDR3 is CASSQLFVDKQGRAIIRGNYGYTF. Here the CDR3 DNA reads TGCGCCAGCAGTCAATTGTTCGTGGATAAACAGGGCCGGGCGATTATAAGGGGAAACTATGGCTACACCTTC.